The T cell receptor (beta chain) under discussion was sequenced for a study of a mutant IDH1 vaccine in newly diagnosed glioma. About the research overall: Vaccinations were initiated 4-6 weeks following radiotherapy alone, or were given together with temozolomide cycles.

Described time point: week 11, during vaccination. Vaccination used 300 ug of mutant IDH1 20-mer peptide per dose, with topical imiquimod. Libraries were prepared by immunoSEQ multiplex PCR; TCRdb keeps only in-frame clonotypes and omits some of them. The sample consists of 50,000 to 75,000 clones, 80% of them appearing once. This clone was observed a few times. Its target is not known. Germline V gene lookup returns CDR1 ENHRY and CDR2 SYGVKD. The CDR3 is 15 residues long. V was cut by 5 bases and J by 1 base, with 14 bases left in between. This sequence originates from a man over 45 with glioma. The chain couples TRBV10-3 to TRBJ1-1; a weak D match, TRBD1 (5 bases). Sequenced here: PBMCs, sampled from a glioma patient whose treatment included an IDH1 peptide vaccine. CDR3 DNA: TGTGCCATCAGTTTTACGACAGATGGGAACACTGAAGCTTTCTTT. This sequence encodes CAISFTTDGNTEAFF.